This T cell receptor beta chain is from a study of blood T cell repertoires in COVID-19. After removal of 5 bases from V and 10 bases from J, the junction contained 11 bases not matched to a gene. This CDR3 spans 14 amino acids. CDR1 is SGHTA and CDR2 is FQGTGA in the germline V gene. The table came from immunoSEQ multiplex PCR; TCRdb's copy has only in-frame clones and leaves some out. The top ten hold about 12% of the sample, which has roughly 41,000 clones, 70% to 90% seen once. Sequenced: peripheral blood. This sequence joins TRBV7-3 and TRBJ2-1; 7 bases line up with TRBD1. The receptor was isolated from a man in his sixties with active COVID-19. The CDR3 nucleotides read TGTGCCAGCAGCACCTCGACAGGGATAGGGGAGCAGTTCTTC. It codes for CASSTSTGIGEQFF.